This record looks at one T cell receptor (beta chain) sequence and its context. Its antigen remains unknown. The germline V gene has CDR1 MNHNS and CDR2 SASEGT. The trim removed 6 bases at V and 4 bases at J, leaving 7 bases unmatched. This CDR3 spans 14 amino acids. The data derive from a study of cytomegalovirus exposure and HLA in healthy donors. General study results and limits: The authors assumed roughly uniform sequencing depth across donors for presence/absence analyses. TRBV6-2, TRBV6-3 and some other V segments were unresolvable in 87-base-pair reads. A later analysis, which compared TCR beta chains of equal frequency, found the HLA-associated ones more clonally expanded.

Vbeta (60) and Jbeta (13) primers were used in the PCR. The protocol was immunoSEQ multiplex PCR, while the TCRdb copy is restricted to in-frame clones and leaves out a portion. The sample contains around 67,000 clones, 68% of which appear only once. The rearrangement joins TRBV6-1 to TRBJ1-2, with 8 bases that match TRBD1. The receptor was isolated from a woman aged 25 to 39 in good health and CMV-seronegative. Sequencing input: PBMCs. CDR3 DNA sequence: TGTGCCAGCAGCTCGGACAGGGCCCCCTATGGCTACACCTTC. It yields the protein CASSSDRAPYGYTF.